This is a list of T cell receptor beta chains from one sample in a study of T-cell reconstitution after alpha-beta-depleted transplantation in children. TCRdb reprocessed the PCR reads with MiXCR, giving one entry per CDR3 protein. The sample holds fewer than 1 million distinct CDR3 sequences, approximately 15% seen once. This material consisted of PBMCs, mostly from graft donor cells, taken 360 days after TCRalphabeta/CD19-depleted stem cell transplant. These TCRs come from a male patient aged 10 to 17 who had a stem cell transplant for acute lymphoblastic leukemia, so the T cells may come from the graft donor. The CDR3 runs from the conserved cysteine through the conserved F or W. The D gene is left open where the match is weak. Only some rows state a clone size, as once, few, many or a class for expanded clones.

>few|TRBJ2-1|-|TRBV7-9
CASRPPLLPFNEQFF
TGTGCCAGCAGACCACCCCTACTTCCCTTCAATGAGCAGTTCTTC
>-|TRBJ1-1|-|TRBV5-1
CASSKDRRGTEAFF
TGCGCCAGCAGCAAGGACAGACGCGGCACTGAAGCTTTCTTT
>-|TRBJ2-3|-|TRBV5-5
CASRPELEGTQYF
TGTGCCAGCAGACCCGAACTAGAGGGTACGCAGTATTTT
>-|TRBJ2-7|-|TRBV5-1
CASSLVRGIRTYEQYF
TGCGCCAGCAGCTTGGTCCGAGGGATTAGAACCTACGAGCAGTACTTC
>-|TRBJ2-2|TRBD1|TRBV4-1
CASSQDRATGTNTGELFF
TGCGCCAGCAGCCAAGATCGAGCGACAGGGACGAACACCGGGGAGCTGTTTTTT
>few|TRBJ2-3|-|TRBV9
CASSVVGGPDTQYF
TGTGCCAGCAGCGTAGTAGGGGGGCCAGATACGCAGTATTTT
>-|TRBJ2-1|TRBD2|TRBV11-2
CASSGGGLAGVITYNEQFF
TGTGCCAGCAGCGGGGGGGGACTAGCGGGAGTTATCACCTACAATGAGCAGTTCTTC
>few|TRBJ1-2|-|TRBV28
CASSLMGLYGYTF
TGTGCCAGCAGTTTAATGGGTCTCTATGGCTACACCTTC
>-|TRBJ2-5|-|TRBV20-1
CSAKEGYRETQYF
TGCAGTGCTAAAGAGGGATATCGAGAGACCCAGTACTTC
>-|TRBJ2-7|TRBD1|TRBV10-3
CAISGDRAYEQYF
TGTGCCATCAGTGGAGACAGGGCCTACGAGCAGTACTTC
>-|TRBJ2-1|-|TRBV5-6
CASRRGPRDSLYNEQFF
TGTGCCAGCAGGCGAGGTCCACGGGACTCACTCTACAATGAGCAGTTCTTC
>-|TRBJ2-1|-|TRBV2
CASRYSGTRTYNEQFF
TGTGCCAGCAGATACTCAGGTACTAGAACCTACAATGAGCAGTTCTTC
>few|TRBJ2-7|TRBD1|TRBV9
CASSVRDSFYEQYF
TGTGCCAGCAGCGTCCGGGACAGCTTCTACGAGCAGTACTTC
>-|TRBJ2-3|-|TRBV20-1
CSAKEDTQYF
TGCAGTGCTAAAGAGGATACGCAGTATTTT
>-|TRBJ1-5|-|TRBV12-3/TRBV12-4
CASSLTGYSQPQHF
TGTGCCAGCAGTTTAACGGGTTACAGTCAGCCCCAGCATTTT
>few|TRBJ1-5|-|TRBV5-1
CASRPGLNQPQHF
TGCGCCAGCAGACCCGGGCTCAATCAGCCCCAGCATTTT
>-|TRBJ2-1|-|TRBV5-1
CASRIINNEQFF
TGCGCCAGCCGCATTATTAACAATGAGCAGTTCTTC
>many|TRBJ2-7|-|TRBV7-6
CASSLWVTGSYEQYF
TGTGCCAGCAGCCTCTGGGTAACAGGGTCCTACGAGCAGTACTTC
>-|TRBJ1-5|-|TRBV10-3
CAISGVGNQPQHF
TGTGCCATCAGTGGGGTTGGCAATCAGCCCCAGCATTTT
>few|TRBJ1-3|TRBD1|TRBV12-3/TRBV12-4
CATQGAGGTIYF
TGTGCCACCCAGGGGGCTGGTGGCACCATATATTTT
>few|TRBJ2-7|TRBD1|TRBV12-3/TRBV12-4
CASSGTVEQYF
TGTGCCAGCAGTGGGACAGTGGAGCAGTACTTC
>many|TRBJ2-2|TRBD2|TRBV5-1
CASSFRTSAGELFF
TGCGCCAGCAGCTTCCGGACTAGCGCCGGGGAGCTGTTTTTT
>-|TRBJ2-5|TRBD2|TRBV7-9
CASSRRRGQETQYF
TGTGCCAGCAGTAGGCGGCGGGGGCAAGAGACCCAGTACTTC
>few|TRBJ2-1|TRBD2|TRBV4-2
CASSPKPNRSDLWAGGLNEQFF
TGTGCCAGCAGCCCCAAACCAAACCGGTCCGATTTATGGGCGGGAGGGCTGAATGAGCAGTTCTTC
>few|TRBJ2-1|-|TRBV5-1
CASSIASTLYNEQFF
TGCGCCAGCAGCATCGCTAGCACCCTTTACAATGAGCAGTTCTTC
>few|TRBJ2-1|-|TRBV18
CASSPALLKEQFF
TGTGCCAGCTCACCGGCCCTACTGAAAGAGCAGTTCTTC
>-|TRBJ1-2|TRBD1|TRBV29-1
CSVSHDRDYGYTF
TGCAGCGTTTCCCATGACAGGGACTATGGCTACACCTTC
>-|TRBJ2-7|-|TRBV27
CASSLWGDSSYEQYF
TGTGCCAGCAGTTTGTGGGGGGACAGTTCCTACGAGCAGTACTTC
>-|TRBJ2-1|-|TRBV7-9
CASSLPGTSEQFF
TGTGCCAGCAGCTTACCAGGGACCTCGGAGCAGTTCTTC
>few|TRBJ2-3|TRBD1|TRBV6-1
CASSTPQGARTDTQYF
TGTGCCAGCAGTACACCTCAGGGGGCGAGGACAGATACGCAGTATTTT
>many|TRBJ2-7|TRBD2|TRBV5-1
CASSLPLAGGSYEQYF
TGCGCCAGCAGCTTACCTCTAGCGGGAGGGTCCTACGAGCAGTACTTC
>-|TRBJ2-7|-|TRBV20-1
CSAGLSPSYEQYF
TGCAGTGCCGGACTTTCTCCCTCCTACGAGCAGTACTTC
>-|TRBJ2-2|TRBD2|TRBV7-3
CASSLSPLAGDTGELFF
TGTGCCAGCAGCTTAAGCCCACTAGCGGGGGACACCGGGGAGCTGTTTTTT
>-|TRBJ1-2|-|TRBV3-1
CASSQKDYGYTF
TGTGCCAGCAGCCAAAAAGATTATGGCTACACCTTC
>-|TRBJ2-2|TRBD2|TRBV5-1
CASSLGLTSGRSTGELFF
TGCGCCAGCAGCTTGGGTCTTACTAGCGGGAGAAGCACCGGGGAGCTGTTTTTT
>few|TRBJ2-7|-|TRBV27
CASSLSPVVSKYEQYF
TGTGCCAGCAGTTTATCCCCTGTGGTTTCTAAATACGAGCAGTACTTC
>-|TRBJ2-5|-|TRBV6-5
CASSHGLYQETQYF
TGTGCCAGCAGTCACGGACTGTACCAAGAGACCCAGTACTTC
>few|TRBJ2-2|-|TRBV7-8
CASSLVGPGLLTGELFF
TGTGCCAGCAGCTTAGTAGGTCCGGGACTCCTCACCGGGGAGCTGTTTTTT
>-|TRBJ1-2|TRBD1|TRBV10-2
CASSGPGQGHYGYTF
TGCGCCAGCAGTGGGCCGGGACAGGGACACTATGGCTACACCTTC
>few|TRBJ2-7|TRBD2|TRBV6-1
CASSPLPSGSYEQYF
TGTGCCAGCAGCCCCCTCCCTAGCGGCTCCTACGAGCAGTACTTC
>-|TRBJ2-2|-|TRBV9
CASSVPRPDLDGTGELFF
TGTGCCAGCAGCGTGCCCCGACCCGATCTAGACGGGACCGGGGAGCTGTTTTTT
>-|TRBJ1-3|TRBD1|TRBV7-2
CASSQGGALSGNTIYF
TGTGCCAGCAGCCAGGGGGGGGCCCTATCTGGAAACACCATATATTTT
>-|TRBJ2-6|-|TRBV20-1
CSAGLRDTLSGANVLTF
TGCAGTGCTGGGCTACGGGACACCCTAAGTGGGGCCAACGTCCTGACTTTC
>many|TRBJ2-1|TRBD2|TRBV4-2
CASSQDSLAGGRNEQFF
TGTGCCAGCAGCCAAGATTCCCTAGCGGGAGGGCGTAATGAGCAGTTCTTC
>few|TRBJ1-4|TRBD1|TRBV29-1
CSVEGVPGQDEKLFF
TGCAGCGTTGAAGGGGTACCGGGACAGGACGAAAAACTGTTTTTT